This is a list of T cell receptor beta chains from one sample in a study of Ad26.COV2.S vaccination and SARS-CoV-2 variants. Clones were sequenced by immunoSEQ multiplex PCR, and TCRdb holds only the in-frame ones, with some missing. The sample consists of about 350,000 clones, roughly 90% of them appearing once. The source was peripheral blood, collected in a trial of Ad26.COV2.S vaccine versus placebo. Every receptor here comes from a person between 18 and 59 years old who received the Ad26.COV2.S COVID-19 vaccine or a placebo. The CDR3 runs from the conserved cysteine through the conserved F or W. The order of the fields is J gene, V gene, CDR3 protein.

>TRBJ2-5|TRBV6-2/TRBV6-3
CASSYPTAQETQYF
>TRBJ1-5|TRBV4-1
CASSHEGYSNQPQHF
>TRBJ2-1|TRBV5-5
CASSSGGADFRGEQFF
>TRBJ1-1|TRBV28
CASSLGGQGWTEAFF
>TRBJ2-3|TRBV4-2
CASSQVEGTDTQYF
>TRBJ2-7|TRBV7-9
CASSPGLGYDEQYF
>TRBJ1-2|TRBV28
CASRRDREDYGYTF
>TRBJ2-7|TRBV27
CASSPGTGGSDEQYF
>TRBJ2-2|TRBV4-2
CASSQVSSGRGTGELFF
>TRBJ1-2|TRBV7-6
CASSSTGAGGYTF
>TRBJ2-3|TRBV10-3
CAISELGRGGDTQYF
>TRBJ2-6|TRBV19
CASSIGSRGGSFGANVLTF
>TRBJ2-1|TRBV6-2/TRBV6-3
CASSYFSSSYNEQFF
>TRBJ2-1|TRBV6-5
CASTRGPNEQFF
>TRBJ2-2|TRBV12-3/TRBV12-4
CASGSRNTGELFF
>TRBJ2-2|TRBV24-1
CATAGPPNTGELFF